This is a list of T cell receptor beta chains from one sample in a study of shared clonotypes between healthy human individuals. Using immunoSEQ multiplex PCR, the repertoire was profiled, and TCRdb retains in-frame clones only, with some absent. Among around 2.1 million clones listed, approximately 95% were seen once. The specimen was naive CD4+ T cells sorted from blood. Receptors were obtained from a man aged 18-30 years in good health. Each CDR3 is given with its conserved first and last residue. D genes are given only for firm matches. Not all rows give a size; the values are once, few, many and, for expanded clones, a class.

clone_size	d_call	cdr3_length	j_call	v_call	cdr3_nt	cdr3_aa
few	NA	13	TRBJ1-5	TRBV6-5	TGTGCCAGCAACCCGGGCCGAGGACAGCCCCAGCATTTT	CASNPGRGQPQHF
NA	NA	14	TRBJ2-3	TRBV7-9	TGTGCCAGCAGTCCGGCCAGGGGCACAGATACGCAGTATTTT	CASSPARGTDTQYF
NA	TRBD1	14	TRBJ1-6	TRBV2	TGTGCCAGCAGCGGGGACAGGGTACCTTCACCCCTCCACTTT	CASSGDRVPSPLHF
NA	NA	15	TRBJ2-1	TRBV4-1	TGCGCCAGCAGCCGAGGAGGGAGCTCCTACAATGAGCAGTTCTTC	CASSRGGSSYNEQFF
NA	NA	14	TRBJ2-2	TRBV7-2	TGTGCCAGCAGCTTAAACAGGGCAAACGGGGAGCTGTTTTTT	CASSLNRANGELFF
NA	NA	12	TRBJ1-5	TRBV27	TGTGCCAGCGGGGACCTAGGGCAGCCCCAGCATTTT	CASGDLGQPQHF
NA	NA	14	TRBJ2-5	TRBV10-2	TGCGCCAGCACCCCCCAGGGTAGCGGAGAGACCCAGTACTTC	CASTPQGSGETQYF
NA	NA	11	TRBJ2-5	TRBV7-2	TGTGCCAGCAGCGCCCTGGAGACCCAGTACTTC	CASSALETQYF
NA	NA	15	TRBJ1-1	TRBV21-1	TGTGCCAGCAGCAAAGCATGGCCGGACAGAGGTGAAGCTTTCTTT	CASSKAWPDRGEAFF
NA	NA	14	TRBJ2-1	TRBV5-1	TGCGCCAGCAGCACAGCCAGGCAGCTATATGAGCAGTTCTTC	CASSTARQLYEQFF
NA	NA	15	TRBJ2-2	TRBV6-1	TGTGCCAGCCTAGGGGGATGGGGTAACACCGGGGAGCTGTTTTTT	CASLGGWGNTGELFF
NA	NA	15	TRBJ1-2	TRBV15	TGTGCCACCAGCAGAGGGACGGAGGTAGGCTATGGCTACACCTTC	CATSRGTEVGYGYTF
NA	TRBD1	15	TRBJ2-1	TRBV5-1	TGCGCCAGCAGCCCTTATACGGACAGGCCGAATGAGCAGTTCTTC	CASSPYTDRPNEQFF
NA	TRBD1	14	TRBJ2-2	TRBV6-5	TGTGCCAGCACGCGACAGGGGGCCGCCGGGGAGCTGTTTTTT	CASTRQGAAGELFF
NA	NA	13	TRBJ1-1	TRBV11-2	TGTGCCAGCAGCTTGTCGCAGAACACTGAAGCTTTCTTT	CASSLSQNTEAFF
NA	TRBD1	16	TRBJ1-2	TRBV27	TGTGCCAGCAGTACTCTGACAGGGACGATAGTGGATGGCTACACCTTC	CASSTLTGTIVDGYTF
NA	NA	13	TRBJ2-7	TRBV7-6	TGTGCCAGCAGCTTAGTGGAGGAGGGGGAGCAGTACTTC	CASSLVEEGEQYF
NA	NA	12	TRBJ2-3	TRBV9	TGTGCATCGGGGATCGACACAGATACGCAGTATTTT	CASGIDTDTQYF
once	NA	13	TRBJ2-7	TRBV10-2	TGCGCCAGCAGCGCGGGACAATCCTACGAGCAGTACTTC	CASSAGQSYEQYF
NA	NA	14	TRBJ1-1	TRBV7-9	TGTGCCAGCAGCCCTCCGACCCAGTCTAATAACGCTTTCTTT	CASSPPTQSNNAFF
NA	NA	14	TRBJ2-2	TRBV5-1	TGCGCCAGCAGATTACAGGGATCCACCGGGGAGCTGTTTTTT	CASRLQGSTGELFF
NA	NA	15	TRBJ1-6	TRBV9	TGTGCCAGCAGCGTAGGTTTCGAATATAATTCACCCCTCCACTTT	CASSVGFEYNSPLHF
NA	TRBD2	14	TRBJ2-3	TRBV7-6	TGTGCCACACAGCGGGAGGTGGGCACAGATACGCAGTATTTT	CATQREVGTDTQYF
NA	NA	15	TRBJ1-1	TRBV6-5	TGTGCCAGCAGTTATTTACCTCAGGGGAACACTGAAGCTTTCTTT	CASSYLPQGNTEAFF
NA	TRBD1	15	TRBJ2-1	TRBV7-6	TGTGCCAGCAGCTTAGGGACAGGGGACTACAATGAGCAGTTCTTC	CASSLGTGDYNEQFF
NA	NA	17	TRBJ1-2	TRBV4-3	TGCGCCAGCAGCCAAGAGAGAGATTCAGTCCCCATTTATGGCTACACCTTC	CASSQERDSVPIYGYTF
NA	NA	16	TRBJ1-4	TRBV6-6	TGTGCCAGCAGCCGGACGGCACCTTCAACTAATGAAAAACTGTTTTTT	CASSRTAPSTNEKLFF
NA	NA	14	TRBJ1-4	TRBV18	TGTGCCAGCTCACAGGGTAGCGCTAATGAAAAACTGTTTTTT	CASSQGSANEKLFF
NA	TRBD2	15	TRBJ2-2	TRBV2	TGTGCCAGCAGATTCGTAGCGGGCAACACCGGGGAGCTGTTTTTT	CASRFVAGNTGELFF
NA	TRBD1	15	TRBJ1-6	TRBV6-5	TGTGCCAGCAGACGACAGGGGGGTTGGAATTCACCCCTCCACTTT	CASRRQGGWNSPLHF
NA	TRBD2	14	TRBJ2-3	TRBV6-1	TGTGCCACAAGCCAGCGGGGGGGAGGAGATACGCAGTATTTT	CATSQRGGGDTQYF
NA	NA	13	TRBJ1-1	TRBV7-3	TGTGCCAGCAGCTTAACGGACTACACTGAAGCTTTCTTT	CASSLTDYTEAFF
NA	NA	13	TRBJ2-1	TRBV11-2	TGTGCCAGCAGCTTACAACCCTACAATGAGCAGTTCTTC	CASSLQPYNEQFF
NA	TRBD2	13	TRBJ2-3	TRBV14	TGTGCCAGCAGCGATACGGGACTAGTCCTCCAGTATTTT	CASSDTGLVLQYF
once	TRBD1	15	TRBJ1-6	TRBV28	TGTGCCAGCAGAACCGGGACAGGGTATAATTCACCCCTCCACTTT	CASRTGTGYNSPLHF
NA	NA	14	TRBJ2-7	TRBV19	TGTGCCAGTAGTATAGAAGAGGGGCCCTACGAGCAGTACTTC	CASSIEEGPYEQYF
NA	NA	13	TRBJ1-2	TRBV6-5	TGTGCCACGAGGCGGGGTAATAACTATGGCTACACCTTC	CATRRGNNYGYTF
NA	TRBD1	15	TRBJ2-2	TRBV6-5	TGTGCCAGCAGGAAGGACAGGGGGCACACCGGGGAGCTGTTTTTT	CASRKDRGHTGELFF
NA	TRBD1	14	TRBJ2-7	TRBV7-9	TGTGCCAGCAGCTCCGGGACAGGGGCGGACGAGCAGTACTTC	CASSSGTGADEQYF
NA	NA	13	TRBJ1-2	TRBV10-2	TGCGCCAGCAGCCCCGGGACTCAATATGGCTACACCTTC	CASSPGTQYGYTF
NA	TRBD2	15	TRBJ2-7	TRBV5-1	TGCGCCAGCAGCTTTGGGACTACCACAGGCCACGAGCAGTACTTC	CASSFGTTTGHEQYF
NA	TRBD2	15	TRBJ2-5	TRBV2	TGTGCCAGCAGTGAATTTCGGGGGGGCCAAGAGACCCAGTACTTC	CASSEFRGGQETQYF
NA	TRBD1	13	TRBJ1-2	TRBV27	TGTGCCAGCAGAAAACAGGGGGCACATGGCTACACCTTC	CASRKQGAHGYTF
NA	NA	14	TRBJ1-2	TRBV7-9	TGTGCCAGCAGCTTTCCAGGGGATGGAGGTGGCTACACCTTC	CASSFPGDGGGYTF
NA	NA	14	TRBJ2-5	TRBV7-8	TGTGCCAGCAGCTTAAACACAGGGAGGGAGACCCAGTACTTC	CASSLNTGRETQYF
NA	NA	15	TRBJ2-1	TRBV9	TGTGCCAGCAGCCAAACACGGGCCTCCTACAATGAGCAGTTCTTC	CASSQTRASYNEQFF
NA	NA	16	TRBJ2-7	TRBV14	TGTGCCAGCAGTCGCTCCCCGGGCCCCACGTCGTACGAGCAGTACTTC	CASSRSPGPTSYEQYF
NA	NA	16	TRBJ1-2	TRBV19	TGTGCCAGTAGTAGAGAAACCGGGAGCGCTAACTATGGCTACACCTTC	CASSRETGSANYGYTF